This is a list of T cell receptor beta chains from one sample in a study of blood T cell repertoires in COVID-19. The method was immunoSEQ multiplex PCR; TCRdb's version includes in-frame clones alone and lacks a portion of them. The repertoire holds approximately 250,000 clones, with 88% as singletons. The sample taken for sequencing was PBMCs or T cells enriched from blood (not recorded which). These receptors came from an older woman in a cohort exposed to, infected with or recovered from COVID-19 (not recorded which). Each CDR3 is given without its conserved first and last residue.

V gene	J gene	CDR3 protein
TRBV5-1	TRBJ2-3	ASSEIGGRSDTQY
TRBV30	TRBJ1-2	AWTPRTGRYYGYT
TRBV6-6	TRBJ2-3	ASRTGGSTDTQY
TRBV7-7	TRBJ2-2	ASSPSGVAAGELF
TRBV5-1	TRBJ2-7	ASSTRTSGSLSYEQY
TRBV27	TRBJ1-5	ASSARGLRNQPQH
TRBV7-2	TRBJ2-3	ASSPMGAGGTDTQY
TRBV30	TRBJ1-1	AWKRGGSAF
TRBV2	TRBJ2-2	ASSLDRNTGELF
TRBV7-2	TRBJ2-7	ASSLAVAGARYEQY
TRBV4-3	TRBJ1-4	ASSSGWDEKLF
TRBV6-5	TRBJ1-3	ALQKRGGNTIY
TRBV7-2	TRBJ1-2	ASSLGPGYGYT
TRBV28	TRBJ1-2	ASSGTGLNYGYT
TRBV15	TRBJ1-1	ATSRDIQLNTEAF
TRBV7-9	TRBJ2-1	ASSAGLAGEDEQF
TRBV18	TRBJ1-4	ASSPPVQGNEKLF
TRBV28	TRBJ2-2	ASTRWPINTGELF
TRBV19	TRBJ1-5	ASSPNPPGSNQPQH
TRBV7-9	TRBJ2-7	ASSFSSGSYEQY
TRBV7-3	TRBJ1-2	ASSLTRDMGYGYT
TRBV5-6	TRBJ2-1	ASSLVAVRYNEQF
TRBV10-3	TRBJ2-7	AISGTSGRTEQY
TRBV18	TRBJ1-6	ASTLQGSDSPLH
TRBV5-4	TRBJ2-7	ASTRDRGLKEQY
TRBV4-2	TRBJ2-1	ASSPWSSYNEQF
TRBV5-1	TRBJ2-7	ASSLEQGWYEQY
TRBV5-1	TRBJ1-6	ASSLDRSNSPLH
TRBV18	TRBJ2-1	ASSPNGVEQF
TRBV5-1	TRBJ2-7	ASTTSTLNYEQY
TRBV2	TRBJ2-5	ASRTGTGGRETQY
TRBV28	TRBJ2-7	ASSFHRSGSGEQY
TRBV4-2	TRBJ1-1	ASSQGDSFTEAF
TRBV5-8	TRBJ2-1	ASSLRSGRLYEQF
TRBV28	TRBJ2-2	ASSLSDYLDTGELF
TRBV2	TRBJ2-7	ASSLTGSSYEQY
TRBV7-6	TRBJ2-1	ASSLLPFLAGDLSDNEQF
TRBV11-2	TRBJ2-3	ASSLASGRGDTQY
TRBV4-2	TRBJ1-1	ASSHIDRANTEAF
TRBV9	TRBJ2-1	ASSVLGTGTSNEQF
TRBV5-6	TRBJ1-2	ASSHRPGQGPFRGYT
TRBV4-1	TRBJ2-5	ASSRLAGLETQY
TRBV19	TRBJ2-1	ASRRSLAASYNEQF
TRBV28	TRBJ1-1	ASSLSGGTTEAF
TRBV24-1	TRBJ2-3	ATSDGASGRGTDTQY
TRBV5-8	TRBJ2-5	ASSLGTSGTQETQY
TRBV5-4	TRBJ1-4	ASSLAENRGGEKLF
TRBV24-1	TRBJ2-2	ATSDPPGTGTTGELF
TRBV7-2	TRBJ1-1	ASSFAGQGNTEAF
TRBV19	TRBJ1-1	ASKREGPNTEAF
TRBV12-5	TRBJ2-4	ASAVGSINIQY
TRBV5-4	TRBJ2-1	ASSTLLAGVEQF
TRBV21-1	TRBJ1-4	ASSKAQTFNEKLF
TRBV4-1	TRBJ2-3	ASSHPRTDTQY